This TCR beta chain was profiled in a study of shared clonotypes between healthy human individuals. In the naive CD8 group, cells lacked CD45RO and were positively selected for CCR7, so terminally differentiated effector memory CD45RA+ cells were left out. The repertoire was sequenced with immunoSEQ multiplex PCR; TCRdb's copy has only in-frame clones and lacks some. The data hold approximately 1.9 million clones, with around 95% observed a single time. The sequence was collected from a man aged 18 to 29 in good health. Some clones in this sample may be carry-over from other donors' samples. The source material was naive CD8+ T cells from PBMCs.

The DNA of the CDR3 is TGTGCCTGGAGGGAGGCTCCCCTACCCACAGATACGCAGTATTTT. Its protein product is CAWREAPLPTDTQYF. This sequence joins TRBV30 and TRBJ2-3, with D possibly TRBD2 on 5 matching bases. From germline, CDR1 is GTSNPN and CDR2 SVGIG (reference sequence). The CDR3 is made up of 15 amino acids. Trimming took off 3 bases at V and 2 bases at J, with 15 bases between the two ends.